This entry lists 13 T cell receptor beta chains sequenced from one sample in a study of T cells in Graves' hyperthyroidism and ophthalmopathy. RNA transcripts served as the template for amplifying TCR beta CDR3 regions. First-round RT-PCR of the TCR CDR3 relied on the HTBI primer set. MiXCR, applied by TCRdb to the multiplex PCR reads, yields one record per CDR3 protein. The sample carries over 550,000 distinct CDR3 sequences, 16% recorded once. The sequenced sample was blood. The source of these receptors is a woman aged 18-35 years with Graves' hyperthyroidism.

This clonotype was observed many times. The DNA of the CDR3 is TGTGCCAGCAGCTACCTCGGACAGGAAGCTTTCTTT. This translates into CASSYLGQEAFF. V gene TRBV7-9 combines with J gene TRBJ1-1, with D possibly matching TRBD1 (6 bases). Per the germline V gene, CDR1 is SEHNR and CDR2 is FQNEAQ (reference sequence). The CDR3 has 12 amino acids. The V and J ends lost 4 bases and 8 bases respectively, with 11 bases between them.

This clonotype was found many times. The V and J genes are TRBV3-1 and TRBJ2-1; D is unresolved. The CDR3 is 13 amino acids. The germline gives CDR1 LGHDT, CDR2 YNNKEL (reference sequence). Trimming removed 5 bases at V and 9 bases at J, with 14 bases between. This CDR3 is CASSARISGEQFF. In nucleotides, the CDR3 is TGTGCCAGCAGCGCAAGAATTAGTGGTGAGCAGTTCTTC.

This clonotype was counted between two and nine times. V gene TRBV24-1 combines with J gene TRBJ2-1, with 13 bases identical to TRBD2. The length of the CDR3 is 19 residues. V lost 4 bases, J lost 2 bases, and 10 bases stayed unmatched. Germline loops: CDR1 KGHDR, CDR2 SFDVKD. CDR3 amino acids: CATSDPRTSGGSTYNEQFF. CDR3 sequence (DNA): TGTGCCACCAGTGACCCCCGGACTAGCGGGGGTTCAACCTACAATGAGCAGTTCTTC.

This clonotype was found once. A read error may produce the germline difference seen at one junction end. The chain combines TRBV5-1 with TRBJ2-5, with 7 bases matching TRBD1. CDR3 length: 14 amino acids. Germline V gene data show CDR1 as SGHRS and CDR2 as YFSETQ. The CDR3 here is CASNLQGGQETRYF. Written as DNA, the CDR3 is TGCGCCAGCAACTTACAAGGGGGCCAAGAGACCCGGTACTTC.

The V gene is TRBV2, the J gene TRBJ2-3; maybe TRBD2 (5 bases). The CDR3 length is 12 residues. The germline CDR1 and CDR2 sequences are SNHLY and FYNNEI. V was shortened by 7 bases and J by 1 base, with 6 bases between the two germline ends. CDR3 sequence reads: CASMRGTDTQYF. For the CDR3, the DNA is TGTGCCAGCATGCGGGGCACAGATACGCAGTATTTT.

This clonotype was detected a few times. The gene calls are TRBV5-6 and TRBJ1-4, with D uncertain. Trimming removed 4 bases at V and 8 bases at J, with 9 bases between. This CDR3 has 12 residues. Germline lookup yields CDR1 SGHDT and CDR2 YYEEEE. DNA of the CDR3: TGTGCCAGCAGCGCGGTCGAGGAAAAACTGTTTTTT. Its protein product is CASSAVEEKLFF. Together with reference TRBV5-6 and TRBJ1-4, the CDR3 gives the full variable domain: DAGVTQSPTHLIKTRGQQVTLRCSPKSGHDTVSWYQQALGQGPQFIFQYYEEEERQRGNFPDRFSGHQFPNYSSELNVNALLLGDSALYLCASSAVEEKLFFGSGTQLSVL.

Ten or more counts support this clonotype. The V and J genes are TRBV2 and TRBJ1-2; D ambiguous. V was cut by 7 bases and J by 4 bases, with 16 bases left in between. The germline gives CDR1 SNHLY, CDR2 FYNNEI. The CDR3 contains 14 residues. The CDR3 region is CASKVAVEVYGYTF. CDR3 coding DNA: TGTGCCAGCAAAGTTGCGGTTGAGGTCTATGGCTACACCTTC.

A few counts support this clonotype. The chain couples TRBV6-1 to TRBJ2-1; 14 nucleotides align to TRBD2. The CDR3 length is 16 residues. Trimming removed 6 bases from V and 6 bases from J; junction bases left unmatched: 7. Germline CDR1 MNHNS, CDR2 SASEGT. CDR3 protein: CASSPLTSGRANEQFF. DNA of the CDR3: TGTGCCAGCAGCCCTCTGACTAGCGGGAGGGCCAATGAGCAGTTCTTC.

The table lists this clonotype with many counts. The genes are TRBV12-3 or TRBV12-4 and TRBJ2-1, with 13 bases matching TRBD2. Losses at the gene ends were 5 bases for V and 7 bases for J; bases not matched to a gene: 23. The CDR3 covers 21 residues. CDR3 bases: TGTGCCAGCAGTACCCGCGAGAGACTAGCGGGGGGCCAGTATAAATTTAATGAGCAGTTCTTC. This translates into CASSTRERLAGGQYKFNEQFF.

This clonotype was counted many times. The V gene is TRBV27, the J gene TRBJ2-3, with D maybe TRBD1 (7 bases). With 4 bases removed from V and 3 bases from J, the gap between germline ends came to 14 bases. The CDR3 is made up of 15 amino acids. Germline-derived CDR1 and CDR2 are MNHEY and SMNVEV (reference sequence). The CDR3 DNA sequence: TGTGCCAGCAGTTCCCCGTCAGGGGGGACAGATACGCAGTATTTT. Its protein product is CASSSPSGGTDTQYF.

This clonotype was found many times. The rearrangement links TRBV27 to TRBJ2-7; 12 bases are shared with TRBD2. This CDR3 spans 15 amino acids. Losses at the gene ends were 6 bases for V and 7 bases for J; bases not matched to a gene: 10. Germline CDR1 reads MNHEY; CDR2 reads SMNVEV (reference sequence). The CDR3 nucleotides read TGTGCCAGCAGACCCCTAGCGGGAGGGCCGGGTGAGCAGTACTTC. This codes for CASRPLAGGPGEQYF.

CDR3 loop: CASSYEAAYDQPQHF. The CDR3 DNA follows: TGTGCCAGCAGTTACGAGGCTGCTTACGATCAGCCCCAGCATTTT. The rearrangement links TRBV6-2 or TRBV6-3 to TRBJ1-5; D gene uncertain. Germline CDR1 is MNHEY and CDR2 is SVGEGT. With 2 bases removed from V and 5 bases from J, the gap between germline ends came to 13 bases. This CDR3 region has 15 residues.

The chain employs TRBV9 and TRBJ2-7; 10 nucleotides line up with TRBD2. The junction had 5 bases not matched to a gene; V was cut back by 0 bases and J by 5 bases. There are 15 residues in the CDR3. Germline CDR1 reads SGDLS; CDR2 reads YYNGEE. CDR3 protein: CASSVGSGGGNEQYF. Written as DNA, the CDR3 is TGTGCCAGCAGCGTAGGAAGCGGGGGGGGGAACGAGCAGTACTTC. The full variable domain, with the rest looked up from reference TRBV9 and TRBJ2-7, is DSGVTQTPKHLITATGQRVTLRCSPRSGDLSVYWYQQSLDQGLQFLIQYYNGEERAKGNILERFSAQQFPDLHSELNLSSLELGDSALYFCASSVGSGGGNEQYFGPGTRLTVT.